The clone carrying this T cell receptor (beta chain) was observed a handful of times. Its antigen is unknown. With the Oncomine TCR Beta short-read assay, DNA from cultured CD4+ T cells was sequenced. TCRdb re-analysed the PCR reads in MiXCR, keeping a single row per CDR3 protein. Found here are fewer than 9,500 distinct CDR3 sequences, about 67% of them singletons; the top ten hold roughly 25%. This specimen comes from a study of vaccination and CD4 T cells after COVID-19. The wider study: A positive SARS-CoV-2 nasal swab PCR result was recorded for each convalescent patient; about 9 were mild and one severe.

V lost 7 bases and J 3 bases, leaving 15 bases between the germline ends. Per germline, CDR1 LNHDA and CDR2 SQIVND (reference sequence). The CDR3 covers 14 residues. General study points: Convalescent patients had a median roughly 86% of reactive clones appearing only post-vaccination.

The treatment is: roughly ten-day PBMC culture with coronavirus spike peptide pools or control peptides (ViraFEST assay). The chain has TRBV19 and TRBJ1-2; perhaps TRBD1 as D (5 bases). The material sequenced was CD4+ T cells from blood, cultured in vitro. The receptor was isolated from a human donor who had recovered from COVID-19. The CDR3 nucleotides read TGTGCCAGTACCACCCCAGGGACCTACTATGGCTACACCTTC. The encoded protein is CASTTPGTYYGYTF.